This entry is about one TCR beta chain. Its target is unknown. The data originate from a study of PD-1 blockade in classical Hodgkin lymphoma. Time point defined: newly diagnosed, previously untreated cHL patient sample. With 0 bases removed from V and 3 bases from J, the gap between germline ends came to 5 bases. The CDR3 is made up of 13 amino acids. Germline V gene data show CDR1 as SGHRS and CDR2 as YFSETQ. Assay used: immunoSEQ multiplex PCR; TCRdb lists only in-frame clones, some missing. The sample shows 15,000 to 20,000 clones, more than 80% of them seen only once. Study-level results: When set against healthy donors, newly diagnosed patients were reported to show lower baseline TCR diversity.

The chain couples TRBV5-1 to TRBJ2-3; D not resolved. The receptor was isolated from a human donor with classical Hodgkin lymphoma. The sample comprised peripheral blood mononuclear cells (PBMCs). The DNA of the CDR3 is TGCGCCAGCAGCTTGGCTCGGACAGATACGCAGTATTTT. Its protein product is CASSLARTDTQYF.